This is a list of T cell receptor beta chains from one sample in a study of OX40 agonist ivuxolimab in advanced cancers. Some clones are missing from TCRdb's copy, which holds only in-frame ones; the method was immunoSEQ multiplex PCR. The sample yields tens of thousands of clones, around nine tenths seen once. The source material was CD4+ or CD8+ T cells sorted from blood, sampled in a trial of the OX40 agonist ivuxolimab. Receptors were obtained from an adult with an advanced solid tumor such as melanoma, head and neck, liver or kidney cancer. Both conserved end residues are part of each CDR3. D genes are given only for firm matches. Size tells how often a clone was seen (once, few, many) or the class of an expanded clone, and some rows leave it out.

V: TRBV6-4; D: NA; size: NA; J: TRBJ1-6; DNA: TGTGCCAGCACCCCATCGGGGGGGGCCTTTGGATCCTATAATTCACCCCTCCACTTT; CDR3: CASTPSGGAFGSYNSPLHF
V: TRBV19; D: NA; size: NA; J: TRBJ2-5; DNA: TGTGCCAGTAGTCCCCTCGATGGGGAGACCCAGTACTTC; CDR3: CASSPLDGETQYF
V: TRBV6-1; D: NA; size: NA; J: TRBJ2-7; DNA: TGTGCCAGCAGTAGGAGCTACGAGCAGTACTTC; CDR3: CASSRSYEQYF
V: TRBV11-3; D: NA; size: NA; J: TRBJ2-1; DNA: TGTGCCAGCAGCTTATCCGGGACAACTTACAATGAGCAGTTCTTC; CDR3: CASSLSGTTYNEQFF
V: TRBV6-5; D: NA; size: few; J: TRBJ1-5; DNA: TGTGCCAGCAGTTCTTCCTTCAGGGTGGGACAGCCCCAGCATTTT; CDR3: CASSSSFRVGQPQHF
V: TRBV21-1; D: NA; size: once; J: TRBJ2-7; DNA: TGTGCCAGCAGCAAAGAAGGTCCCGGGTGCGAGCAGTACTTC; CDR3: CASSKEGPGCEQYF
V: TRBV18; D: NA; size: NA; J: TRBJ2-3; DNA: TGTGCCAGCTCCCCTGAGGGCAGCTTCACAGATACGCAGTATTTT; CDR3: CASSPEGSFTDTQYF
V: TRBV7-2; D: NA; size: NA; J: TRBJ1-5; DNA: TGTGCCAGCAGCTTAAACAGGAGGGGGTCTCAGCCCCAGCATTTT; CDR3: CASSLNRRGSQPQHF
V: TRBV14; D: NA; size: NA; J: TRBJ2-1; DNA: TGTGCCAGCAGCCACCCGGTAGCCTCTCTAATCTACAATGAGCAGTTCTTC; CDR3: CASSHPVASLIYNEQFF
V: TRBV19; D: TRBD1; size: once; J: TRBJ1-2; DNA: TGTGCCGGCACAGGGGGCGGATATGGCTACACCTTC; CDR3: CAGTGGGYGYTF
V: TRBV7-9; D: NA; size: NA; J: TRBJ2-5; DNA: TGTGCCAGCAGCCCTCAGGGAGGACTCCAAGAGACCCAGTACTTC; CDR3: CASSPQGGLQETQYF
V: TRBV9; D: NA; size: NA; J: TRBJ2-1; DNA: TGTGCCAGCAGCCCCTTCATGGAGACCTACAATGAGCAGTTCTTC; CDR3: CASSPFMETYNEQFF
V: TRBV5-1; D: NA; size: NA; J: TRBJ2-2; DNA: TGCGCCAGCAGCTTGGGGCGTGGGCCGAACACCGGGGAGCTGTTTTTT; CDR3: CASSLGRGPNTGELFF
V: TRBV25-1; D: NA; size: once; J: TRBJ1-1; DNA: TGTGCCAGCAGTGAACCCGGGGAGGTCAATGAAGCTTTCTTT; CDR3: CASSEPGEVNEAFF
V: TRBV28; D: TRBD1; size: NA; J: TRBJ1-6; DNA: TGTGCCAGCAGTTCCCAGGGGGCCTCTGGTTCACCCCTCCACTTT; CDR3: CASSSQGASGSPLHF
V: TRBV11-2; D: NA; size: NA; J: TRBJ2-7; DNA: TGTGCCAGCAGCTTAGATTGGAATACCTACGAGCAGTACTTC; CDR3: CASSLDWNTYEQYF
V: TRBV6-1; D: NA; size: few; J: TRBJ1-5; DNA: TGTGCCAGCAGTGACGAGGGTTCCGTCCCTAATCAGCCCCAGCATTTT; CDR3: CASSDEGSVPNQPQHF
V: TRBV13; D: NA; size: NA; J: TRBJ2-7; DNA: TGTGCCAGCAGCTTAGTTGGCAGAGATTACGAGCAGTACTTC; CDR3: CASSLVGRDYEQYF
V: TRBV2; D: NA; size: NA; J: TRBJ1-4; DNA: TGTGCCAGCAGTGAAAATGGGGTCGCAACTAATGAAAAACTGTTTTTT; CDR3: CASSENGVATNEKLFF
V: TRBV7-2; D: NA; size: NA; J: TRBJ2-5; DNA: TGTGCCAGCAGCTCTCAGGTTCAAGAGACCCAGTACTTC; CDR3: CASSSQVQETQYF